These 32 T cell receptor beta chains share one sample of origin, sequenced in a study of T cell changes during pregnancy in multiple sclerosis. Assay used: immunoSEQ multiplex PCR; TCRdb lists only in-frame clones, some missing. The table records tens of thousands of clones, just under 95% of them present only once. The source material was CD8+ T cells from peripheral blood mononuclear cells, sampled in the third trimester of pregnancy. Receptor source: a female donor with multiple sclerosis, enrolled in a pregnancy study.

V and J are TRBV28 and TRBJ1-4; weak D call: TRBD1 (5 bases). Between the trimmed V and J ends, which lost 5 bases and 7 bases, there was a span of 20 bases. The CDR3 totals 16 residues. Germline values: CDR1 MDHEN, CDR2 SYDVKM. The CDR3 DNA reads TGTGCCAGCAGTCTTCCCCCTTGGAGGGGTGTTGAAAAACTGTTTTTT. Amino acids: CASSLPPWRGVEKLFF. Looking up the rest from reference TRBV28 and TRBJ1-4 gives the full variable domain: DVKVTQSSRYLVKRTGEKVFLECVQDMDHENMFWYRQDPGLGLRLIYFSYDVKMKEKGDIPEGYSVSREKKERFSLILESASTNQTSMYLCASSLPPWRGVEKLFFGSGTQLSVL.

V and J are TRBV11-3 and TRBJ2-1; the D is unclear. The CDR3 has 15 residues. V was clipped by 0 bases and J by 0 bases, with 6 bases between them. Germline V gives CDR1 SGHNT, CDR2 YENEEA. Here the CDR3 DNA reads TGTGCCAGCAGCTTAGAGGGCAACTCCTACAATGAGCAGTTCTTC. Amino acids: CASSLEGNSYNEQFF.

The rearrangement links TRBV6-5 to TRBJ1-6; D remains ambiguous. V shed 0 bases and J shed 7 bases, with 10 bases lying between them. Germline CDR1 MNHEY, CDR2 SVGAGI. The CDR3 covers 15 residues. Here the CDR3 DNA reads TGTGCCAGCAGTTACTCGAACGCGCCCAATTCACCCCTCCACTTT. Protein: CASSYSNAPNSPLHF.

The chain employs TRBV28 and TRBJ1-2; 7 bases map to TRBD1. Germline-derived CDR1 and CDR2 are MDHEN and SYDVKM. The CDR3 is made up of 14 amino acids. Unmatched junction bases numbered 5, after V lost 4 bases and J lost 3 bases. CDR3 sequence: CASSSGTAHYGYTF. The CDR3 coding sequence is TGTGCCAGCAGTTCCGGGACAGCCCACTATGGCTACACCTTC.

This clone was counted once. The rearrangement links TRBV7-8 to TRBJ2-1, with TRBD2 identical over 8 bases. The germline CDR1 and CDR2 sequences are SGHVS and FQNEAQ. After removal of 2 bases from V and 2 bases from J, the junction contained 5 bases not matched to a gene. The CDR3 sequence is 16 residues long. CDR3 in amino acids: CASSLRASGPYNEQFF. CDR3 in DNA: TGTGCCAGCAGCTTAAGGGCTAGCGGGCCCTACAATGAGCAGTTCTTC.

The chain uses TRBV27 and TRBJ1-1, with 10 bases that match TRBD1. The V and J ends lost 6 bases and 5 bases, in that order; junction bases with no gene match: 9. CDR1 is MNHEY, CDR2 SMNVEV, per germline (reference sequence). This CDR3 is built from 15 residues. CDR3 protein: CASSRQGAGRTEAFF. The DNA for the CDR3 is TGTGCCAGCAGCCGACAGGGGGCGGGTCGGACTGAAGCTTTCTTT.

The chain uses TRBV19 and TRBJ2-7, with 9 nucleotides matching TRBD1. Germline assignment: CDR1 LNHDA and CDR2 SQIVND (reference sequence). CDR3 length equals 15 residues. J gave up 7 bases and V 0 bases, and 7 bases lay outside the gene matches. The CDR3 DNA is TGTGCCAGTAGTATAGATGTCGGGACAGGGAGGGAGCAGTACTTC. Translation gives CASSIDVGTGREQYF.

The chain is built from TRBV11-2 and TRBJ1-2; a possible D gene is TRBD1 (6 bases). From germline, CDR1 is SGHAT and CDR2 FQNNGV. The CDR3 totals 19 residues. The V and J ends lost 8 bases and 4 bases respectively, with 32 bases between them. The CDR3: CASFLLPSGSTTGSYGYTF. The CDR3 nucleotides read TGTGCCAGCTTCCTTCTGCCCTCTGGGTCCACTACAGGGAGCTATGGCTACACCTTC.

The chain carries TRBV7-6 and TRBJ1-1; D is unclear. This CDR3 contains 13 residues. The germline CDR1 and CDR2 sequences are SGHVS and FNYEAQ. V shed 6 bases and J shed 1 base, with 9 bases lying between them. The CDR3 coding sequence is TGTGCCAGCAGGGCTGATCCGAACACTGAAGCTTTCTTT. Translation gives CASRADPNTEAFF. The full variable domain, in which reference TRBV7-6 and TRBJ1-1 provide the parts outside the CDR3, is GAGVSQSPRYKVTKRGQDVALRCDPISGHVSLYWYRQALGQGPEFLTYFNYEAQQDKSGLPNDRFSAERPEGSISTLTIQRTEQRDSAMYRCASRADPNTEAFFGQGTRLTVV.

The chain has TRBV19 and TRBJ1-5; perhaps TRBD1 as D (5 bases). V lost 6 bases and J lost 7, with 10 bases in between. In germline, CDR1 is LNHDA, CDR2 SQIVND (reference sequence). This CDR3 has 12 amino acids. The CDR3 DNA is TGTGCCAGTAGCCTGACAGCGCAGCCCCAGCATTTT. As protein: CASSLTAQPQHF.

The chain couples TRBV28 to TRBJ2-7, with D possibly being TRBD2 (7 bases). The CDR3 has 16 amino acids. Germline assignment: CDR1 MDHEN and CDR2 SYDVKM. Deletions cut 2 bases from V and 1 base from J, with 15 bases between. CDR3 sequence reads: CASSLRGGGPSYEQYF. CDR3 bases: TGTGCCAGCAGTTTAAGGGGAGGGGGACCTTCCTACGAGCAGTACTTC.

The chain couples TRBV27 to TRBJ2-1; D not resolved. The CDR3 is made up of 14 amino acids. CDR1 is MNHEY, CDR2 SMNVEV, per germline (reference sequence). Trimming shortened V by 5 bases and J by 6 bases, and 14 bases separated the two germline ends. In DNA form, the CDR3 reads TGTGCCAGCAGTCCACCGGGTCTCCTCAATGAGCAGTTCTTC. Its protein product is CASSPPGLLNEQFF.

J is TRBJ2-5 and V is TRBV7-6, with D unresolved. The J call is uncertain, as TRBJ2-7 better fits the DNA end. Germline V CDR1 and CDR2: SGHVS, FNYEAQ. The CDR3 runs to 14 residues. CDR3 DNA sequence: TGTGCCAGCAGCTCCGCTTCCGTCCCTCGCGAGCAGTACTTC. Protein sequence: CASSSASVPREQYF.

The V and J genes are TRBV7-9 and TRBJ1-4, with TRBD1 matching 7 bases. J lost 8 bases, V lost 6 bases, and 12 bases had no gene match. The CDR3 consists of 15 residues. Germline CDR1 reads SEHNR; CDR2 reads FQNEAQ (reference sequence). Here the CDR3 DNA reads TGTGCCAGCAGTCTCGACAGGGAAGGATGGGAAAAACTGTTTTTT. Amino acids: CASSLDREGWEKLFF.

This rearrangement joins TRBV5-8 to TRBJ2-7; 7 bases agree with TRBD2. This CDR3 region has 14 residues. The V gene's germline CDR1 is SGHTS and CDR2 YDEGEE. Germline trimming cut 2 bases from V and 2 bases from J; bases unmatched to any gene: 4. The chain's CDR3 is CASSFGGSTYEQYF. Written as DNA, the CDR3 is TGTGCCAGCAGCTTCGGCGGGAGTACCTACGAGCAGTACTTC.

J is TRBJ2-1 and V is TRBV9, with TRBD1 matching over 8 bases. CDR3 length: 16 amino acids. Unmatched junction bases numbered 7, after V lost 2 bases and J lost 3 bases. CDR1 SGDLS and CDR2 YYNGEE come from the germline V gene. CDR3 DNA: TGTGCCAGCAGCGTGGACAGGGAGGAATACTACAATGAGCAGTTCTTC. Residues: CASSVDREEYYNEQFF.

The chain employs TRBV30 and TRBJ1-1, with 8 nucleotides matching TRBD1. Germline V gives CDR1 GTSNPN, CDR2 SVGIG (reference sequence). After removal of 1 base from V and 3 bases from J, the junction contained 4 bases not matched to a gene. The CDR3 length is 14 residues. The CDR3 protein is CAWSETGVDTEAFF. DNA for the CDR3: TGTGCCTGGAGTGAGACAGGGGTGGACACTGAAGCTTTCTTT.

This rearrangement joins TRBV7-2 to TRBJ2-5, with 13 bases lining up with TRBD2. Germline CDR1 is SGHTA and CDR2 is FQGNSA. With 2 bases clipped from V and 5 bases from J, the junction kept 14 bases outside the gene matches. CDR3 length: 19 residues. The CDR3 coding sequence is TGTGCCAGCAGCTTAAGTACTAGCGGGGGGGCCTCTCCAAGCGAGACCCAGTACTTC. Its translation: CASSLSTSGGASPSETQYF.

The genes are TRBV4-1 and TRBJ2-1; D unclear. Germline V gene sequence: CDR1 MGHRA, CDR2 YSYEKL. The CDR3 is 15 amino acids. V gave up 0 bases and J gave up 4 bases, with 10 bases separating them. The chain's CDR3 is CASSQDREPYNEQFF. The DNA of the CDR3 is TGCGCCAGCAGCCAAGATAGAGAACCATACAATGAGCAGTTCTTC.

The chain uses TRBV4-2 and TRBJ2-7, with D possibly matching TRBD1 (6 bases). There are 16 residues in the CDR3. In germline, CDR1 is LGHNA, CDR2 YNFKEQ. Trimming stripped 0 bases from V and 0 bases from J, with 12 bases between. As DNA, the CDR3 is TGTGCCAGCAGCCAAGAGGACAGCGCCACCTCCTACGAGCAGTACTTC. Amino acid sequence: CASSQEDSATSYEQYF.

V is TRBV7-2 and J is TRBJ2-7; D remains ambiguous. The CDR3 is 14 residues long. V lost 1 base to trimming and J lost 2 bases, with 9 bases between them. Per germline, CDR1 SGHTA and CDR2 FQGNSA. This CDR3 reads CASSLGPAAYEQYF. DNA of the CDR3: TGTGCCAGCAGCTTAGGTCCGGCGGCCTACGAGCAGTACTTC.

CDR3 amino acids: CASSWDSGGSYEQYF. The CDR3 nucleotides are TGTGCCAGCAGCTGGGACTCCGGGGGGTCCTACGAGCAGTACTTC. The J gene is TRBJ2-7, the V gene TRBV11-2; 7 nucleotides align to TRBD2. V shed 4 bases, J shed 1 base, and the junction held 7 bases outside the gene matches. Germline CDR1 is SGHAT and CDR2 is FQNNGV. The length of the CDR3 is 15 residues.

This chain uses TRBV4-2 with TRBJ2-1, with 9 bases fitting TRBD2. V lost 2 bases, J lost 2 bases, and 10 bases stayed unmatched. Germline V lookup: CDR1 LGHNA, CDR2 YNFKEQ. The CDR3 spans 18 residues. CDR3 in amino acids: CASSQTRTSGYPYNEQFF. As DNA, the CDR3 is TGTGCCAGCAGCCAAACCCGCACTAGCGGGTATCCCTACAATGAGCAGTTCTTC.

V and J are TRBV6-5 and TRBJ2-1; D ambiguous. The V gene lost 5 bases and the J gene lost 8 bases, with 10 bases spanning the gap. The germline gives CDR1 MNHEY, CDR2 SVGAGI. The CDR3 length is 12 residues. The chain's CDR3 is CASSVLGDEQFF. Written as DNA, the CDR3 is TGTGCCAGCAGTGTGTTAGGAGATGAGCAGTTCTTC.

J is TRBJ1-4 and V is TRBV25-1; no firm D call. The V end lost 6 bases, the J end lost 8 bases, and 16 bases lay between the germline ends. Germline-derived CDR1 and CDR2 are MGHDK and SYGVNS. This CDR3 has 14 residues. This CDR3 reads CASRPQFNHEKLFF. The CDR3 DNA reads TGTGCCAGCAGACCACAGTTCAATCACGAAAAACTGTTTTTT.

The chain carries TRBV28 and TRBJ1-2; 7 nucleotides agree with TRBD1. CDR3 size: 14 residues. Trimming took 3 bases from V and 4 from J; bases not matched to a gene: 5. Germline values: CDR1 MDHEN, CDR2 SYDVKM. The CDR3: CASSLRTGAYGYTF. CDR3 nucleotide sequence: TGTGCCAGCAGTTTGCGGACAGGAGCCTATGGCTACACCTTC.

The CDR3 nucleotides read TGTGCCAGCAGCGGCCTCAGGACTGATACGCAGTATTTT. Amino acid sequence: CASSGLRTDTQYF. The chain links TRBV14 to TRBJ2-3, with D tentatively TRBD2 (5 bases). The CDR3 extends over 13 amino acids. The V gene lost 5 bases and the J gene lost 6 bases, with 12 bases spanning the gap. Germline assignment: CDR1 SGHDN and CDR2 FVKESK.

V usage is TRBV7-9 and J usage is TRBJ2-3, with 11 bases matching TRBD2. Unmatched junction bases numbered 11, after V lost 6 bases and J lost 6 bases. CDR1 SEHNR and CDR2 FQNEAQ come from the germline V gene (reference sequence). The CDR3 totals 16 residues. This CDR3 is CASRPDTSGSVDTQYF. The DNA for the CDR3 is TGTGCCAGCAGGCCAGATACTAGCGGGAGCGTCGATACGCAGTATTTT.

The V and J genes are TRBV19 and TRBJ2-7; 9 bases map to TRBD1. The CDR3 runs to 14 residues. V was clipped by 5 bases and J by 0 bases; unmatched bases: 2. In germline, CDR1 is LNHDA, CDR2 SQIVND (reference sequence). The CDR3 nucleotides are TGTGCCAGTAGTTGGACAGGGGACTCCTACGAGCAGTACTTC. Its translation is CASSWTGDSYEQYF.

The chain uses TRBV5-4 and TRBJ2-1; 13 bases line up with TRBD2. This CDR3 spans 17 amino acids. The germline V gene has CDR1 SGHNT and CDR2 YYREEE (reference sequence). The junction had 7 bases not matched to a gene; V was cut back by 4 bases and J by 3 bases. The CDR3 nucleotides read TGTGCCAGCAGCCGGACTAGCGGGAGCCCCGACTACAATGAGCAGTTCTTC. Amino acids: CASSRTSGSPDYNEQFF.

CDR3: CASSEQGARGGYTF. The CDR3, as DNA: TGTGCCAGCAGTGAACAGGGGGCCCGGGGCGGCTACACCTTC. The J gene is TRBJ1-2, the V gene TRBV27, with TRBD1 matching 9 bases. The ends lost 5 bases at V and 8 bases at J; junction bases unmatched: 9. The length of the CDR3 is 14 residues. CDR1 MNHEY and CDR2 SMNVEV come from the germline V gene (reference sequence).

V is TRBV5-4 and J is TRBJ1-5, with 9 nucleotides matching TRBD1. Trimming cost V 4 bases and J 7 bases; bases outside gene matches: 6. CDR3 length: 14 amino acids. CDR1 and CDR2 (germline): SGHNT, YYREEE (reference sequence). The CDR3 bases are TGTGCCAGCAGCAACAGGGGGCGAAAGCAGCCCCAGCATTTT. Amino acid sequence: CASSNRGRKQPQHF.